This T cell receptor (beta chain) was identified during a study of T cells in Graves' hyperthyroidism and ophthalmopathy. Source material for PBMCs was over 8 ml fresh peripheral blood. The investigators amplified TCR beta CDR3 regions from RNA transcripts. The HTBI set primed first-round TCR CDR3 RT-PCR. TCRdb fed the multiplex PCR reads into MiXCR, producing one record per CDR3 protein. Counted here are hundreds of thousands of distinct CDR3 sequences, around a sixth occurring once; the ten biggest clones make up approximately 14%. This CDR3 contains 14 residues. V shed 9 bases and J shed 4 bases, with 18 bases lying between them. Germline V gene sequence: CDR1 MGHDK, CDR2 SYGVNS.

The sequencing sample was made of blood. V gene TRBV25-1 combines with J gene TRBJ1-1; tentative D call: TRBD1 (6 bases). The source of this sequence is a woman between 18 and 30 years old with Graves' hyperthyroidism. The CDR3 bases are TGTGCCAGTCGGGGGCAGGGTGTGGGCACTGAAGCTTTCTTT. Amino acids: CASRGQGVGTEAFF.